These 31 T cell receptor beta chains were all obtained from the same sample, sequenced in a study of blood T cells in healthy people across ages (dated by TCRdb to the mid-2010s). Library construction relied on 5' RACE. Reads for this sample came from an Illumina HiSeq 2500. The second PCR ran for about 6 to 12 cycles and used a J-beta primer mix along with a sample-barcoded 5' primer. TCRdb trimmed the raw reads at Q25, called clones with MiXCR and kept productive beta chains. Every distinct CDR3 protein forms one entry, paired with its most common genes and DNA. In all, the sample holds 700,000 to 900,000 distinct CDR3 sequences, and around 25% of those were seen once. The biggest ten clones account for 2.5% to 3.5% of the sample. The data were also submitted as part of a second study, on T cells of mothers and their children.

Sequencing used blood. These receptors originate from a boy aged 10-17 years in good health.

The CDR3 DNA reads as TGTGCCAGCAGTTTAGGGATCACACTTCACCTCACAGATACGCAGTATTTT. Translated, it gives CASSLGITLHLTDTQYF. The chain links TRBV28 to TRBJ2-3; D unclear. This CDR3 is 17 amino acids long. Trimming took 2 bases from V and 2 from J, leaving 17 bases between them. CDR1 is MDHEN, CDR2 SYDVKM, per germline. Looking up the rest from reference TRBV28 and TRBJ2-3 gives the full variable domain: DVKVTQSSRYLVKRTGEKVFLECVQDMDHENMFWYRQDPGLGLRLIYFSYDVKMKEKGDIPEGYSVSREKKERFSLILESASTNQTSMYLCASSLGITLHLTDTQYFGPGTRLTVL.

For this clonotype: Relative to the germline gene, one junction end is altered; a read error may explain this. The chain joins TRBV7-9 to TRBJ2-7; D gene uncertain. Germline CDR1 SEHNR, CDR2 FQNEAQ (reference sequence). This CDR3 has 12 residues. The CDR3 here is CASSASRAPLIF. CDR3 DNA: TGTGCCAGCAGCGCCAGTAGGGCTCCCCTCATCTTC.

V gene TRBV9 combines with J gene TRBJ1-6; D possibly corresponds to TRBD1 (5 bases). There are 15 residues in the CDR3. CDR1 is SGDLS, CDR2 YYNGEE, per germline. Trimming removed 0 bases at V and 7 bases at J, with 11 bases between. CDR3 residues: CASSVDGGSNSPLHF. DNA of the CDR3: TGTGCCAGCAGCGTAGACGGGGGGAGCAATTCACCCCTCCACTTT.

This clonotype has more than one count but fewer than ten. The rearrangement joins TRBV7-3 to TRBJ2-1; 12 bases are shared with TRBD2. Germline values: CDR1 SGHTA, CDR2 FQGTGA. Trimming took 8 bases from V and 0 from J; bases not matched to a gene: 8. The CDR3 contains 17 residues. The CDR3 DNA follows: TGTGCCAGCGGCACTAGCGGGGGGCACCGCTCCTACAATGAGCAGTTCTTC. This encodes CASGTSGGHRSYNEQFF.

The chain carries TRBV5-1 and TRBJ2-3; the match to TRBD2 covers 7 bases. Germline assignment: CDR1 SGHRS and CDR2 YFSETQ. The V segment lost 4 bases and the J segment 4 bases; nucleotides outside the gene matches: 9. This CDR3 has 15 residues. The CDR3 loop reads CASSNGDYSPDTQYF. In nucleotides, the CDR3 is TGCGCCAGCAGCAACGGGGACTATAGTCCAGATACGCAGTATTTT.

The chain employs TRBV28 and TRBJ2-7; 8 bases fit TRBD1. In germline, CDR1 is MDHEN, CDR2 SYDVKM. The CDR3 contains 13 residues. J gave up 2 bases and V 7 bases, and 4 bases lay outside the gene matches. The CDR3 DNA reads TGTGCCAGCATGGACAGGGAGACCTACGAGCAGTACTTC. This gives the protein CASMDRETYEQYF.

V gene TRBV6-4 combines with J gene TRBJ1-1; a possible D gene is TRBD1 (5 bases). The CDR3 loop spans 13 amino acids. CDR1 MRHNA and CDR2 SNTAGT come from the germline V gene. The V gene lost 2 bases and the J gene lost 2 bases, with 6 bases spanning the gap. This CDR3 is CASSDRDNTEAFF. As DNA, the CDR3 is TGTGCCAGCAGTGACCGGGACAACACTGAAGCTTTCTTT.

This clonotype was recorded only once. The chain links TRBV28 to TRBJ1-5; TRBD1 matches at 9 bases. Per the germline V gene, CDR1 is MDHEN and CDR2 is SYDVKM. This CDR3 is 16 amino acids long. After removal of 4 bases from V and 5 bases from J, the junction contained 9 bases not matched to a gene. In DNA form, the CDR3 reads TGTGCCAGCAGTTGGGGGTCGGGACAGGGACATCAGCCCCAGCATTTT. Protein product: CASSWGSGQGHQPQHF.

This clonotype was seen more than once but under ten times. The V gene is TRBV5-1, the J gene TRBJ2-1, with D unclear. CDR1 SGHRS and CDR2 YFSETQ come from the germline V gene. Deletions cut 2 bases from V and 0 bases from J, with 15 bases between. The CDR3 has 17 amino acids. Written as DNA, the CDR3 is TGCGCCAGCAGCTTCATGGAAGGCCCAACCTCCTACAATGAGCAGTTCTTC. This sequence encodes CASSFMEGPTSYNEQFF.

This clonotype was detected a few times. The chain carries TRBV4-1 and TRBJ1-6; the D gene is possibly TRBD1 (5 bases). V lost 2 bases to trimming and J lost 10 bases, with 18 bases between them. Germline V gene lookup returns CDR1 MGHRA and CDR2 YSYEKL. The CDR3 sequence is 16 residues long. CDR3 nucleotide sequence: TGCGCCAGCAGCCAAACCAGGGTTCTAAGAGGGTCACCCCTCCACTTT. This codes for CASSQTRVLRGSPLHF.

V is TRBV7-9 and J is TRBJ1-4, with D uncertain. CDR3 length equals 14 residues. Trimming pared 1 base from V and 3 bases from J, leaving 6 bases between. Germline CDR1 is SEHNR and CDR2 is FQNEAQ (reference sequence). CDR3 region: CASSLETSNEKLFF. The CDR3 nucleotides are TGTGCCAGCAGCTTAGAAACATCTAATGAAAAACTGTTTTTT.

There are a few counts of this clonotype. The chain carries TRBV7-3 and TRBJ2-5, with D unclear. CDR1 is SGHTA and CDR2 is FQGTGA in the germline V gene. The CDR3 covers 14 residues. V gave up 5 bases and J gave up 5 bases, with 15 bases separating them. The CDR3 region has the DNA TGTGCCAGCAGCCACCTTGGCCCATGGGAGACCCAGTACTTC. Its protein is CASSHLGPWETQYF.

The V call is TRBV5-1, the J call TRBJ1-2; 10 bases fit TRBD1. The CDR3 loop spans 16 amino acids. With V trimmed by 0 bases and J by 6 bases, 8 bases remained unmatched. Germline V CDR1 and CDR2: SGHRS, YFSETQ. CDR3 sequence (DNA): TGCGCCAGCAGCTTGGATCCCATGGACAGGGGGAATGGCTACACCTTC. It yields the protein CASSLDPMDRGNGYTF.

CDR3 loop: CSARGLAGGHNEQFF. The CDR3 DNA follows: TGCAGTGCTAGAGGACTAGCGGGGGGGCACAATGAGCAGTTCTTC. V and J are TRBV20-1 and TRBJ2-1; 14 bases agree with TRBD2. Germline CDR1 DFQATT, CDR2 SNEGSKA (reference sequence). The length of the CDR3 is 15 residues. The J segment lost 5 bases and the V segment lost 1 base, leaving 1 base of the junction unmatched.

The CDR3, as DNA: TGTGCCAGCAGTTTCATGTTCCGGGCAGGGCACGAGCAGTACTTC. Translated: CASSFMFRAGHEQYF. The V and J genes are TRBV27 and TRBJ2-5; a weak D match, TRBD1 (5 bases). With the DNA end fitting TRBJ2-7 better, the J assignment may be wrong. Germline CDR1 and CDR2: MNHEY and SMNVEV (reference sequence). CDR3 length: 15 amino acids.

The chain uses TRBV18 and TRBJ2-7, with 8 positions matching TRBD1. The CDR3 consists of 15 residues. With V trimmed by 4 bases and J by 3 bases, 8 bases remained unmatched. CDR1 and CDR2 from the germline V gene are KGHSH and LQKENI. The CDR3 DNA reads as TGTGCCAGCTCACAGGGCGGCAGGGGGCTCTACGAGCAGTACTTC. It encodes CASSQGGRGLYEQYF. The full variable domain, with the rest looked up from reference TRBV18 and TRBJ2-7, is NAGVMQNPRHLVRRRGQEARLRCSPMKGHSHVYWYRQLPEEGLKFMVYLQKENIIDESGMPKERFSAEFPKEGPSILRIQQVVRGDSAAYFCASSQGGRGLYEQYFGPGTRLTVT.

This clonotype was picked up a small number of times. V usage is TRBV20-1 and J usage is TRBJ2-5, with D possibly matching TRBD1 (6 bases). Trimming stripped 6 bases from V and 1 base from J, with 12 bases between. Germline-derived CDR1 and CDR2 are DFQATT and SNEGSKA (reference sequence). The CDR3 runs 13 residues. The CDR3 protein is CSAARGPQETQYF. Here the CDR3 DNA reads TGCAGTGCCGCCAGGGGTCCCCAAGAGACCCAGTACTTC.

This clonotype was seen just once. The CDR3 bases are TGCGCCAGCAGCCAAGCGCCGGCGCGGGACGAGCAGTTCTTC. Protein product: CASSQAPARDEQFF. This rearrangement joins TRBV4-1 to TRBJ2-1; tentative D call: TRBD2 (6 bases). The V gene's germline CDR1 is MGHRA and CDR2 YSYEKL. The V end was cut by 1 base, the J end by 10 bases, with 14 bases between. The CDR3 totals 14 residues.

This clonotype has just a few counts. The chain has TRBV7-9 and TRBJ2-3; 9 nucleotides match TRBD2. CDR3 size: 15 residues. The germline gives CDR1 SEHNR, CDR2 FQNEAQ (reference sequence). V lost 4 bases and J lost 5; bases outside the gene matches: 7. Written as DNA, the CDR3 is TGTGCCAGCAGCTCGCGGGGGGGCCTGGAAGATACGCAGTATTTT. Protein sequence: CASSSRGGLEDTQYF.

This clonotype showed up just a few times. This chain uses TRBV10-3 with TRBJ2-5, with TRBD1 identical over 9 bases. The DNA end is a closer match to TRBJ2-1, so the J assignment may be wrong. The CDR3 loop spans 14 amino acids. From germline, CDR1 is ENHRY and CDR2 SYGVKD. CDR3 in amino acids: CAIRPGQGGGEQFF. In DNA, the CDR3 is TGTGCCATCAGACCGGGACAGGGTGGAGGTGAGCAGTTCTTC.

The chain recombines TRBV12-3 or TRBV12-4 with TRBJ2-3; 9 bases line up with TRBD1. Trimming took 7 bases from V and 5 from J; bases not matched to a gene: 13. This CDR3 spans 16 amino acids. As DNA, the CDR3 is TGTGCCAGCATCCCGGGGGACAGGGCGATAGGAGATACGCAGTATTTT. Residues: CASIPGDRAIGDTQYF.

The CDR3 nucleotides are TGTGCCAGCAGCCATCCAGCAGGGGCGGACACCGGGGAGCTGTTTTTT. It encodes CASSHPAGADTGELFF. The chain carries TRBV14 and TRBJ2-2, with TRBD1 as a possible D gene (6 bases). V lost 3 bases and J 3 bases, leaving 14 bases between the germline ends. Germline V gene sequence: CDR1 SGHDN, CDR2 FVKESK. The CDR3 contains 16 residues.

This clonotype was observed a few times. V is TRBV7-9 and J is TRBJ1-3; 8 nucleotides agree with TRBD1. The CDR3 extends over 14 amino acids. V dropped 5 bases and J dropped 3; count of bases not matched to a gene: 3. Germline V gene sequence: CDR1 SEHNR, CDR2 FQNEAQ (reference sequence). Here the CDR3 DNA reads TGTGCCAGCAGCGGACAGGGACTTGGAAACACCATATATTTT. Translation: CASSGQGLGNTIYF.

The chain recombines TRBV3-1 with TRBJ2-7; tentatively, D is TRBD1 (5 bases). Looked up from germline, CDR1 is LGHDT and CDR2 is YNNKEL (reference sequence). Trimming left V 4 bases short and J 0 bases short, with 10 bases between. The CDR3 runs 14 residues. Here the CDR3 DNA reads TGTGCCAGCAGCCCAGGGCTTACCTCCTACGAGCAGTACTTC. Its protein is CASSPGLTSYEQYF.

The V gene is TRBV2, the J gene TRBJ1-2, with 7 positions matching TRBD1. J lost 8 bases, V lost 9 bases, and 12 bases had no gene match. Germline CDR1 and CDR2: SNHLY and FYNNEI. The CDR3 loop spans 13 amino acids. The CDR3 protein is CASSRQGLDGYTF. The CDR3, as DNA: TGTGCCAGTTCCCGACAGGGTTTGGACGGCTACACCTTC.

This chain links TRBV11-2 with TRBJ2-1; 8 bases align to TRBD2. J was trimmed by 3 bases and V by 1 base; bases with no gene match: 5. CDR1 SGHAT and CDR2 FQNNGV come from the germline V gene. The CDR3 sequence is 16 residues long. The CDR3, as DNA: TGTGCCAGCAGCTTAGGCCCAGCGGGGGACTACAATGAGCAGTTCTTC. It codes for CASSLGPAGDYNEQFF.

This clonotype was detected a few times. The chain recombines TRBV5-1 with TRBJ2-2; 7 bases align to TRBD1. Germline assignment: CDR1 SGHRS and CDR2 YFSETQ. The V and J ends lost 0 bases and 1 base, in that order; junction bases with no gene match: 6. There are 17 residues in the CDR3. The CDR3 nucleotides read TGCGCCAGCAGCTTGGAAGGGACAGTGAAGAACACCGGGGAGCTGTTTTTT. Its protein is CASSLEGTVKNTGELFF.

Turning to this clonotype: The junction departs from germline at one end; a sequencing error may be responsible. The DNA of the CDR3 is TGTGCCAGCAGCCCCCAGGGGGGCTCCTACAATGGGCAGTTCTTC. Translated, it gives CASSPQGGSYNGQFF. The V call is TRBV7-9, the J call TRBJ2-5, with D perhaps matching TRBD1 (7 bases). The assigned J gene may be wrong: the sequence end matches TRBJ2-1 better. This CDR3 comprises 15 residues. Germline V CDR1 and CDR2: SEHNR, FQNEAQ (reference sequence).

The chain links TRBV25-1 to TRBJ2-7, with 7 bases aligning to TRBD2. The CDR3 spans 15 residues. Germline values: CDR1 MGHDK, CDR2 SYGVNS. The trim removed 1 base at V and 2 bases at J, leaving 5 bases unmatched. CDR3 sequence: CASSESGGETYEQYF. The CDR3 DNA sequence: TGTGCCAGCAGTGAATCTGGGGGGGAGACCTACGAGCAGTACTTC.

This rearrangement joins TRBV28 to TRBJ2-5, with 7 bases matching TRBD2. The J call may be mistaken, given a closer DNA end match to TRBJ2-1. Germline assignment: CDR1 MDHEN and CDR2 SYDVKM. The CDR3 contains 15 residues. The CDR3 coding sequence is TGTGCCAGCAGTTTAGCAGGCCGGGGGGAAGATGAGCAGTTCTTC. Its translation: CASSLAGRGEDEQFF.

The rearrangement joins TRBV5-1 to TRBJ1-1; D is ambiguous. This CDR3 contains 12 residues. Germline assignment: CDR1 SGHRS and CDR2 YFSETQ. Trimming shortened V by 0 bases and J by 10 bases, and 10 bases separated the two germline ends. The CDR3 is CASSLDFRGAFF. CDR3 in DNA: TGCGCCAGCAGCTTGGACTTTCGGGGAGCTTTCTTT.